Only a few counts were recorded for the clone carrying this TCR beta chain. What it binds is not known. The data were taken from a study of beta chain features in type 1 diabetes. Overall study findings and caveats: Any role of HLA type in TCRB rearrangement remained unresolved here. For patients and controls alike, PCR might favor shorter templates to the same degree. In every one of the four CD4+ subsets, TCRB CDR3s were moderately but significantly shorter in Type 1 diabetes patients.

cDNA synthesis used the whole RNA isolate, giving expressed TCRB sequences. Sequencing was performed with immunoSEQ multiplex PCR; in TCRdb, only in-frame clones are kept and a portion is missing. The sample has roughly 340,000 clones; approximately 12% are singletons. A sort by CD45RO/CCR7/CD25/CD127/CD95/CD27 yielded CD4+ naive, central memory, regulatory and stem cell-like memory cells. Every sorted population was more than 98% pure. Sequenced material: naive CD4+ T cells from blood. The receptor was isolated from a woman aged 18-30 years with type 1 diabetes.

The CDR3 sequence is CASSLREEGYEQYF. DNA for the CDR3: TGCGCCAGCAGCTTACGGGAAGAAGGCTACGAGCAGTACTTC. The V gene is TRBV5-1, the J gene TRBJ2-7; a weak D match, TRBD2 (5 bases). Trimming cost V 2 bases and J 3 bases, with 12 bases left between them. In germline, CDR1 is SGHRS, CDR2 YFSETQ. The CDR3 is made up of 14 amino acids.